This TCR beta chain was profiled in a study of cytomegalovirus exposure and HLA in healthy donors. Across the study: A subsequent analysis reported that the 120 or so validation repertoires were produced on the same platform that had also been used for the roughly 700 first-cohort repertoires. Overall study findings and caveats: Confirmation in vitro established that a few CMV-associated chains were specific for CMV antigens. Rare TCR sequences dominated, though some public TCRs recurred in many donors.

CDR3 length equals 15 residues. Germline assignment: CDR1 SGHVS and CDR2 FNYEAQ. V shed 0 bases and J shed 2 bases, with 10 bases lying between them. Notes on this clone: No antigen is known for it.

Only in-frame clones appear in the TCRdb table, and some are missing; sequencing was by immunoSEQ multiplex PCR. The sample yields about 360,000 clones, 86% seen once. The genes are TRBV7-6 and TRBJ2-5; the D is unclear. Sequenced material: PBMCs. This TCR derives from a woman between 18 and 29 years old in good health and CMV-seronegative. The CDR3 sequence: CASSLALQIQETQYF. The CDR3, as DNA: TGTGCCAGCAGCTTAGCGTTACAGATACAAGAGACCCAGTACTTC.